This T cell receptor (beta chain) derives from a study of Graves' ophthalmopathy and Graves' hyperthyroidism. Overall study context: Peripheral blood was collected at initial diagnosis, before any treatment.

Amplification targeted the TCR beta CDR3 regions, with RNA transcripts as the source material. The library came from an HTBI-primed first-round RT-PCR and a second-round multiplex PCR. One entry per CDR3 protein, called by TCRdb with MiXCR from the multiplex PCR reads. The repertoire has a few hundred thousand distinct CDR3 sequences, approximately 18% of them found once; the top ten carry approximately 2.4%. This clonotype was counted many times. Diagnostic conclusions were grounded in clinical symptoms, serum thyroxine, TRAb, thyroid ultrasound and orbital computed tomography. A volume of 8 to 10 ml of fresh peripheral blood supplied the PBMCs. This CDR3 region has 12 residues. Trimming pared 1 base from V and 6 bases from J, leaving 7 bases between.

The sample was peripheral blood. The chain joins TRBV12-3 or TRBV12-4 to TRBJ2-7; D is ambiguous. This sequence originates from an adult woman with stable Graves' hyperthyroidism. The CDR3 region has the DNA TGTGCCAGCAGTTTAGAGGTAGTCGAGCAGTACTTC. Residues: CASSLEVVEQYF.